Following are 19 T cell receptor beta chains from one sample sequenced in a study of PD-1 blockade in mismatch repair-deficient tumors. The repertoire was sequenced with immunoSEQ multiplex PCR; TCRdb's copy has only in-frame clones and lacks some. The sample contains under 50,000 clones, around three quarters of which appear only once. Specimen: PBMCs, collected before pembrolizumab treatment. All receptors derive from an adult with mismatch repair-deficient cancer.

This chain connects TRBV29-1 to TRBJ1-1; 7 bases are shared with TRBD1. V lost 4 bases and J lost 0; bases outside the gene matches: 2. Germline lookup yields CDR1 SQVTM and CDR2 ANQGSEA. This CDR3 is built from 13 residues. Here the CDR3 DNA reads TGCAGCGTTGCGGGACAGCTGAACACTGAAGCTTTCTTT. It codes for CSVAGQLNTEAFF.

The chain joins TRBV7-8 to TRBJ2-2; D remains ambiguous. The CDR3 length is 15 residues. Per the germline V gene, CDR1 is SGHVS and CDR2 is FQNEAQ. The V end was cut by 1 base, the J end by 1 base, with 7 bases between. CDR3 protein: CASSLVSGNTGELFF. CDR3 DNA sequence: TGTGCCAGCAGCTTAGTTTCCGGGAACACCGGGGAGCTGTTTTTT.

The chain employs TRBV11-3 and TRBJ1-1, with TRBD1 matching 10 bases. CDR3 size: 13 residues. With V trimmed by 4 bases and J by 4 bases, 0 bases remained unmatched. Germline V gene lookup returns CDR1 SGHNT and CDR2 YENEEA. CDR3 protein: CASSWTGGTEAFF. Here the CDR3 DNA reads TGTGCCAGCAGCTGGACAGGGGGCACTGAAGCTTTCTTT.

This clone was observed a single time. The rearrangement joins TRBV5-1 to TRBJ1-3; 8 bases are a match to TRBD1. This CDR3 is 16 amino acids long. V trimming: 4 bases; J trimming: 2 bases; junction bases outside the gene matches: 8. Germline-derived CDR1 and CDR2 are SGHRS and YFSETQ. The CDR3 nucleotides are TGCGCCAGCAGCGCAGGGTCAGGGGGCACTGGAAACACCATATATTTT. Its protein is CASSAGSGGTGNTIYF.

CDR3 nucleotides: TGCGCCAGCAAGATTCGCCGGACAAACAATGAGCAGTTCTTC. It is translated as CASKIRRTNNEQFF. The chain recombines TRBV23-1 with TRBJ2-1; tentatively, D is TRBD1 (5 bases). TRBV23-1 is filed as an ORF, its function uncertain. The CDR3 consists of 14 residues. With 7 bases removed from V and 5 bases from J, the gap between germline ends came to 15 bases.

The chain employs TRBV12-2 and TRBJ1-5. TRBV12-2 is deemed a pseudogene. The CDR3 has 14 residues. In DNA, the CDR3 is TGTGCAAGTCGCACCGGGCCTTGTTATCAGCCCCAGCATTTT. This gives the protein CASRTGPCYQPQHF.

The genes are TRBV11-3 and TRBJ1-2, with TRBD1 identical over 9 bases. This CDR3 spans 16 amino acids. Germline V gives CDR1 SGHNT, CDR2 YENEEA. V was pared by 4 bases and J by 2 bases, with 8 bases of the junction left unmatched. The CDR3 loop is CASSSLGTGQNYGYTF. Here the CDR3 DNA reads TGTGCCAGCAGCTCCCTGGGGACAGGGCAGAACTATGGCTACACCTTC.

This sequence joins TRBV13 and TRBJ1-2; the match to TRBD1 covers 7 bases. J was trimmed by 1 base and V by 0 bases; bases with no gene match: 5. Germline V gives CDR1 PRHDT, CDR2 FYEKMQ (reference sequence). This CDR3 region has 16 residues. CDR3 sequence reads: CASSLGQGGVNYGYTF. DNA for the CDR3: TGTGCCAGCAGCTTAGGGCAGGGGGGGGTTAACTATGGCTACACCTTC.

The V and J genes are TRBV7-8 and TRBJ2-7; a weak D match, TRBD1 (5 bases). The CDR3 spans 16 residues. Trimming took 5 bases from V and 2 from J, leaving 19 bases between them. CDR1 is SGHVS and CDR2 is FQNEAQ in the germline V gene. CDR3 in amino acids: CASSRKDILSAYEQYF. Here the CDR3 DNA reads TGTGCCAGCAGCCGAAAGGACATCCTCTCCGCCTACGAGCAGTACTTC.

The chain couples TRBV20-1 to TRBJ2-1; TRBD1 is a possible D gene (5 bases). The CDR3 sequence is 11 residues long. V lost 5 bases to trimming and J lost 7 bases, with 9 bases between them. Germline CDR1 is DFQATT and CDR2 is SNEGSKA (reference sequence). In DNA form, the CDR3 reads TGCAGTGCTCGACAGAAGAATGAGCAGTTCTTC. It yields the protein CSARQKNEQFF.

The V call is TRBV18, the J call TRBJ2-3; 7 bases line up with TRBD2. V shed 7 bases, J shed 4 bases, and the junction held 8 bases outside the gene matches. The germline V gene has CDR1 KGHSH and CDR2 LQKENI. The CDR3 runs to 14 residues. This CDR3 is CASLSSGKADTQYF. DNA for the CDR3: TGTGCCAGCTTAAGCAGCGGGAAGGCAGATACGCAGTATTTT. Full variable domain (outside the CDR3, taken from reference TRBV18 and TRBJ2-3): NAGVMQNPRHLVRRRGQEARLRCSPMKGHSHVYWYRQLPEEGLKFMVYLQKENIIDESGMPKERFSAEFPKEGPSILRIQQVVRGDSAAYFCASLSSGKADTQYFGPGTRLTVL.

The rearrangement joins TRBV11-1 to TRBJ2-1, with no clear D. CDR3 length equals 15 residues. Germline assignment: CDR1 SGHAT and CDR2 FQDESV (reference sequence). Trimming left V 3 bases short and J 0 bases short, with 9 bases between. The CDR3: CASSLTESSYNEQFF. CDR3 nucleotides: TGTGCCAGCAGCTTGACGGAAAGCTCCTACAATGAGCAGTTCTTC.

J is TRBJ2-2 and V is TRBV6-6, with TRBD2 identical over 8 bases. This CDR3 is built from 16 residues. V trimming: 2 bases; J trimming: 1 base; junction bases outside the gene matches: 3. Germline values: CDR1 MNHNY, CDR2 SVGAGI (reference sequence). The chain's CDR3 is CASSYALAGNTGELFF. DNA of the CDR3: TGTGCCAGCAGTTACGCCCTAGCGGGGAACACCGGGGAGCTGTTTTTT.

This chain uses TRBV9 with TRBJ2-5, with TRBD2 identical over 9 bases. CDR1 and CDR2 from the germline V gene are SGDLS and YYNGEE. Unmatched junction bases numbered 17, after V lost 4 bases and J lost 4 bases. CDR3 length: 18 amino acids. CDR3 bases: TGTGCCAGCAGCCCTTTCGTGGGTAGCGGGAGTATAGCAGAGACCCAGTACTTC. Amino acids: CASSPFVGSGSIAETQYF.

The gene calls are TRBV6-1 and TRBJ2-7; no definite D call. The CDR3 consists of 14 residues. With 1 base removed from V and 0 bases from J, the gap between germline ends came to 7 bases. The germline V gene has CDR1 MNHNS and CDR2 SASEGT. CDR3 DNA: TGTGCCAGCAGTGAAGAGGTTAACTCCTACGAGCAGTACTTC. It yields the protein CASSEEVNSYEQYF.

V and J are TRBV19 and TRBJ2-4; unclear D gene. The CDR3 is 14 amino acids. In germline, CDR1 is LNHDA, CDR2 SQIVND (reference sequence). Trimming left V 5 bases short and J 0 bases short, with 8 bases between. The CDR3: CASSFGLAKNIQYF. CDR3 bases: TGTGCCAGTAGTTTTGGGCTAGCCAAAAACATTCAGTACTTC. Using reference TRBV19 and TRBJ2-4 for the parts outside the CDR3, the full variable domain is DGGITQSPKYLFRKEGQNVTLSCEQNLNHDAMYWYRQDPGQGLRLIYYSQIVNDFQKGDIAEGYSVSREKKESFPLTVTSAQKNPTAFYLCASSFGLAKNIQYFGAGTRLSVL.

V gene TRBV19 combines with J gene TRBJ1-2; D call uncertain. Trimming removed 1 base from V and 0 bases from J, with 6 bases in between. The germline CDR1 and CDR2 sequences are LNHDA and SQIVND (reference sequence). This CDR3 contains 14 residues. Here the CDR3 reads CASSIAGANYGYTF. In DNA, the CDR3 is TGTGCCAGTAGTATAGCCGGCGCTAACTATGGCTACACCTTC. Full variable domain (remainder filled in from reference TRBV19 and TRBJ1-2): DGGITQSPKYLFRKEGQNVTLSCEQNLNHDAMYWYRQDPGQGLRLIYYSQIVNDFQKGDIAEGYSVSREKKESFPLTVTSAQKNPTAFYLCASSIAGANYGYTFGSGTRLTVV.

V usage is TRBV5-4 and J usage is TRBJ2-1, with TRBD2 matching over 10 bases. The CDR3 spans 17 residues. V trimming: 5 bases; J trimming: 6 bases; junction bases outside the gene matches: 14. Germline V CDR1 and CDR2: SGHNT, YYREEE (reference sequence). The CDR3 sequence: CASSSTSGIIDVNEQFF. The CDR3 DNA sequence: TGTGCCAGCAGTTCTACTAGCGGGATTATTGACGTCAATGAGCAGTTCTTC.

The chain uses TRBV19 and TRBJ1-3; a weak D match, TRBD1 (5 bases). Deletions cut 4 bases from V and 2 bases from J, with 6 bases between. CDR3 length equals 13 residues. CDR1 and CDR2 from the germline V gene are LNHDA and SQIVND (reference sequence). The CDR3 nucleotides read TGTGCCAGTAGTAAAGGGGCTGGAAACACCATATATTTT. It translates to CASSKGAGNTIYF.